Ten or more counts support the clone carrying this TCR beta chain. Cells are PBMCs isolated from roughly 9.3 ml of fresh blood. The source of the sample is a study of T cells in Graves' hyperthyroidism and ophthalmopathy. V lost 4 bases, J lost 2 bases, and 8 bases lay in between. The CDR3 runs 14 residues. Per the germline V gene, CDR1 is KGHDR and CDR2 is SFDVKD. RNA transcripts yielded amplified TCR beta CDR3 regions. A first-round RT-PCR of the TCR CDR3 used the HTBI primer set. One entry per CDR3 protein results from TCRdb running MiXCR on the multiplex PCR reads. Of hundreds of thousands of distinct CDR3 sequences listed, about 15% were seen once; the top ten hold approximately 5.7%.

The specimen sequenced was blood. The rearrangement links TRBV24-1 to TRBJ2-1, with D unclear. The receptor was isolated from a woman in her twenties or thirties with Graves' hyperthyroidism that later progressed to Graves' ophthalmopathy. Here the CDR3 reads CATSDVRAYNEQFF. In nucleotides, the CDR3 is TGTGCCACCAGTGACGTCCGCGCCTACAATGAGCAGTTCTTC.